Here is one T cell receptor (beta chain) with its context. Its antigen is not identified. Trimming took 3 bases from V and 5 from J, leaving 23 bases between them. The CDR3 totals 16 residues. The V gene's germline CDR1 is DFQATT and CDR2 SNEGSKA (reference sequence). A single record per CDR3 protein comes from TCRdb applying MiXCR to the 5' RACE reads. The sample gives approximately 350,000 distinct CDR3 sequences, 20% of which show up once; about an eighth is in the top ten. This specimen comes from a study of CD8 T cells in ankylosing spondylitis. Whole-study results and caveats: A CD8+ phenotype characterized the disease-linked clones, which were relatively rare in peripheral blood.

Input material: blood, either unsorted or a sorted T cell fraction (not recorded which). This chain links TRBV20-1 with TRBJ2-7; D tentatively fits TRBD1 or TRBD2 (6 bases each). The sequence derives from a male donor with ankylosing spondylitis or in good health (not recorded which). This CDR3 is CSARSLKGGTVNEQYF. In DNA form, the CDR3 reads TGCAGTGCTAGGTCGTTGAAGGGGGGCACCGTCAACGAGCAGTACTTC.